The entry below gives a single T cell receptor (beta chain) sequence along with its context. What it binds is not known. TCR cDNA was made by 5'RACE template switching, adding a universal primer site and UMIs. TCRdb called the 5' RACE reads again in MiXCR, with one record for every CDR3 protein. The sample records hundreds of thousands of distinct CDR3 sequences, roughly 5.6% being singletons. The sample comes from a study of T cells after yellow fever vaccination. On the study more broadly: SMART-Seq v4 Ultra Low Input prepared the low-cell-number fractions.

Study conclusions and caveats: Post-booster reappearance was seen for most primary-vaccination clones (about 95% CD4, around 90% CD8).

The CDR3 runs 13 residues. V shed 6 bases, J shed 4 bases, and the junction held 4 bases outside the gene matches. Germline V gene sequence: CDR1 SNHLY, CDR2 FYNNEI. The TCR comes from a man between 18 and 29 years old who received the YFV17D yellow fever vaccine. Material: CD4+ T cells sorted from PBMCs, obtained on the day of the yellow fever booster vaccination. The V call is TRBV2, the J call TRBJ2-5; 8 nucleotides align to TRBD2. CDR3 bases: TGTGCCAGCAGGCGGGGGGAGGTAGAGACCCAGTACTTC. This codes for CASRRGEVETQYF.